This T cell receptor beta chain originates from a study of T cell responses to AZD1222 COVID-19 vaccine. Study conclusions and caveats: Recipients of two AZD1222 doses showed rising Spike-specific TCR breadth and depth. Unmutated regions of variants are reportedly targeted by nearly half of spike-specific TCRs.

Clones were sequenced by immunoSEQ multiplex PCR, and TCRdb holds only the in-frame ones, with some missing. This table holds roughly 120,000 clones, 80% to 90% found once. Germline CDR1 and CDR2: MNHEY and SMNVEV (reference sequence). This CDR3 is built from 14 residues. V was trimmed by 3 bases and J by 1 base, leaving 9 bases between them. To note about this clone: The antigen is unknown.

This sample comprised peripheral blood, obtained on day 0 of MenACWY control vaccination. This receptor was obtained from an adult in good health. The J gene is TRBJ1-1, the V gene TRBV27, with D possibly being TRBD1 (5 bases). The CDR3 sequence: CASSFLGENTEAFF. For the CDR3, the DNA is TGTGCCAGCAGTTTCTTGGGGGAGAACACTGAAGCTTTCTTT.